This note documents a single TCR beta chain sequence. MiXCR, applied by TCRdb to the 5' RACE reads, yields one record per CDR3 protein. Here the sample spans about 370,000 distinct CDR3 sequences, more than 25% being singletons. V was shortened by 2 bases and J by 14 bases, with 6 bases between the two germline ends. The CDR3 spans 9 residues. Germline V lookup: CDR1 SEHNR, CDR2 FQNEAQ (reference sequence). The source of the sample is a study of identical twins' blood T cells. This receptor was taken from a woman between 18 and 50 years old in good health. The chain recombines TRBV7-9 with TRBJ1-2; D unresolved. Sequencing input: PBMCs. DNA of the CDR3: TGTGCCAGCAGCTTATACGAAACCTTC. This sequence encodes CASSLYETF.